The TCR beta chain under discussion was sequenced for a study of blood T cell repertoires in COVID-19. V lost 1 base and J lost 5, with 15 bases in between. The CDR3 sequence is 16 residues long. Germline V gene lookup returns CDR1 SGHNT and CDR2 YENEEA. Assay used: immunoSEQ multiplex PCR; TCRdb lists only in-frame clones, some missing. The data show 80,000 or so clones, with roughly 80% seen just once and 36% held by the top ten. The receptor was isolated from an older woman with acute or convalescent COVID-19. Sequencing used peripheral blood. The V gene is TRBV11-3, the J gene TRBJ2-1; D not certain. CDR3 amino acids: CASSLGAASIDNEQFF. In DNA form, the CDR3 reads TGTGCCAGCAGCTTAGGAGCCGCCTCCATCGACAATGAGCAGTTCTTC.